The 21 T cell receptor beta chains given below trace back to one sample, sequenced in a study of blood T cell repertoires in COVID-19. TCRdb keeps only in-frame clones here, not all; method: immunoSEQ multiplex PCR. The sample includes around 70,000 clones, around 86% of them seen just once. The specimen sequenced was peripheral blood. These receptors were collected from a man aged 45-65 years with active COVID-19.

The V and J genes are TRBV6-1 and TRBJ1-1; 7 nucleotides align to TRBD1. CDR1 and CDR2 from the germline V gene are MNHNS and SASEGT. This CDR3 comprises 18 residues. V lost 0 bases and J lost 2; bases outside the gene matches: 12. Written as DNA, the CDR3 is TGTGCCAGCAGTGAAGCCCATTATCAGACAGGGACCAACACTGAAGCTTTCTTT. Protein: CASSEAHYQTGTNTEAFF.

The chain combines TRBV30 with TRBJ1-4; perhaps TRBD1 as D (5 bases). The ends were cut back, 3 bases at V and 8 bases at J, with 10 bases in the middle. Germline V gene lookup returns CDR1 GTSNPN and CDR2 SVGIG (reference sequence). This CDR3 comprises 12 residues. The CDR3 region is CAWSTRQEKLFF. The CDR3 coding sequence is TGTGCCTGGAGCACAAGACAGGAAAAACTGTTTTTT.

CDR3 bases: TGTGCCGGTTCCAGGGATAGCAATCAGCCCCAGCATTTT. It codes for CAGSRDSNQPQHF. This rearrangement joins TRBV6-6 to TRBJ1-5; maybe TRBD1 (5 bases). Germline CDR1 and CDR2: MNHNY and SVGAGI (reference sequence). V lost 11 bases and J 0 bases, leaving 11 bases between the germline ends. The CDR3 extends over 13 amino acids.

The CDR3 sequence: CASSPGLAGVDTQYF. CDR3 in DNA: TGTGCCAGCTCACCGGGACTAGCGGGGGTAGATACGCAGTATTTT. This sequence joins TRBV18 and TRBJ2-3; 14 bases line up with TRBD2. The J segment lost 5 bases and the V segment lost 3 bases, leaving 1 base of the junction unmatched. The CDR3 sequence is 15 residues long. Per germline, CDR1 KGHSH and CDR2 LQKENI.

The CDR3 coding sequence is TGCAGCGTTGATATCCCAACAGGGATAGGGAACAATGAGCAGTTCTTC. As protein: CSVDIPTGIGNNEQFF. The chain uses TRBV29-1 and TRBJ2-1; D possibly corresponds to TRBD1 (6 bases). The germline V gene encodes CDR1 SQVTM and CDR2 ANQGSEA. V gave up 3 bases and J gave up 5 bases, with 20 bases separating them. The CDR3 spans 16 residues.

This rearrangement joins TRBV3-1 (or the pseudogene TRBV3-2) to TRBJ2-1, with TRBD2 as a possible D gene (6 bases). Germline CDR1 LGHDT, CDR2 YNNKEL (reference sequence). The CDR3 is made up of 15 amino acids. V was pared by 0 bases and J by 7 bases, with 13 bases between. CDR3 protein: CASSQDQGAGNEQFF. The CDR3 DNA sequence: TGTGCCAGCAGCCAAGATCAAGGGGCGGGGAATGAGCAGTTCTTC.

The V and J genes are TRBV5-1 and TRBJ2-5; 7 nucleotides agree with TRBD1. Trimming cost V 0 bases and J 1 base; bases outside gene matches: 3. The CDR3 is 15 residues long. From germline, CDR1 is SGHRS and CDR2 YFSETQ. The CDR3 region has the DNA TGCGCCAGCAGCTTGGTGGGGGACAGCCAAGAGACCCAGTACTTC. The encoded protein is CASSLVGDSQETQYF.

The chain couples TRBV6-2 or TRBV6-3 to TRBJ1-5; 8 bases map to TRBD1. This CDR3 is built from 14 residues. CDR1 is MNHEY and CDR2 is SVGEGT in the germline V gene. J gave up 6 bases and V 4 bases, and 5 bases lay outside the gene matches. CDR3 bases: TGTGCCAGCAGTTTGTCCAGGGGGCGTCAGCCCCAGCATTTT. Translating gives CASSLSRGRQPQHF.

The V call is TRBV19, the J call TRBJ1-4, with 7 bases matching TRBD1. Trimming removed 5 bases from V and 6 bases from J; junction bases left unmatched: 12. CDR1 and CDR2 (germline): LNHDA, SQIVND (reference sequence). The CDR3 is 16 amino acids. This chain's CDR3 is CASSVIVTGNHEKLFF. CDR3 DNA: TGTGCCAGTAGTGTTATCGTGACAGGGAACCATGAAAAACTGTTTTTT. Based on the CDR3 plus reference TRBV19 and TRBJ1-4, the full variable domain is DGGITQSPKYLFRKEGQNVTLSCEQNLNHDAMYWYRQDPGQGLRLIYYSQIVNDFQKGDIAEGYSVSREKKESFPLTVTSAQKNPTAFYLCASSVIVTGNHEKLFFGSGTQLSVL.

The V gene is TRBV28, the J gene TRBJ2-7, with D maybe TRBD2 (6 bases). The ends were cut back, 8 bases at V and 0 bases at J, with 8 bases in the middle. Germline V gene sequence: CDR1 MDHEN, CDR2 SYDVKM. This CDR3 is built from 12 residues. The CDR3 spells CASGGSSYEQYF. CDR3 sequence (DNA): TGTGCCAGCGGGGGGAGCTCCTACGAGCAGTACTTC.

The chain couples TRBV4-3 to TRBJ2-7; TRBD2 is a possible D gene (6 bases). The CDR3 sequence is 17 residues long. CDR1 is LGHNA, CDR2 YSLEER, per germline. V dropped 4 bases and J dropped 2 bases, with 21 bases sitting between them. The DNA for the CDR3 is TGCGCCAGCAGCCCACGGGGATCTAGCGTCTCTCCCTACGAGCAGTACTTC. Its protein is CASSPRGSSVSPYEQYF.

This rearrangement joins TRBV19 to TRBJ1-5; maybe TRBD1 (5 bases). V gave up 0 bases and J gave up 1 base, with 7 bases separating them. Germline V lookup: CDR1 LNHDA, CDR2 SQIVND (reference sequence). The CDR3 is 15 amino acids. The CDR3: CASSIERGSNQPQHF. DNA of the CDR3: TGTGCCAGTAGTATAGAAAGGGGAAGCAATCAGCCCCAGCATTTT.

The CDR3 region is CASSLSTLDRVNEKLFF. In nucleotides, the CDR3 is TGTGCCAGCAGTTTATCGACCCTTGACAGGGTTAATGAAAAACTGTTTTTT. The chain is built from TRBV27 and TRBJ1-4; TRBD1 matches 7 bases. From germline, CDR1 is MNHEY and CDR2 SMNVEV (reference sequence). J gave up 4 bases and V 0 bases, and 8 bases lay outside the gene matches. The CDR3 length is 17 residues.

This chain connects TRBV5-5 to TRBJ2-1, with D perhaps TRBD1 (7 bases). Germline lookup yields CDR1 SGHKS and CDR2 YYEKEE (reference sequence). The CDR3 consists of 16 residues. V gave up 4 bases and J gave up 8 bases, with 22 bases separating them. CDR3 region: CASSPGTAHPGDEQFF. In DNA, the CDR3 is TGTGCCAGCAGCCCAGGGACAGCGCACCCGGGGGATGAGCAGTTCTTC. Full variable domain (rest looked up from reference TRBV5-5 and TRBJ2-1): DAGVTQSPTHLIKTRGQQVTLRCSPISGHKSVSWYQQVLGQGPQFIFQYYEKEERGRGNFPDRFSARQFPNYSSELNVNALLLGDSALYLCASSPGTAHPGDEQFFGPGTRLTVL.

This chain connects TRBV7-3 to TRBJ2-7; the match to TRBD1 covers 9 bases. The CDR3 totals 15 residues. CDR1 and CDR2 from the germline V gene are SGHTA and FQGTGA. The junction had 4 bases not matched to a gene; V was cut back by 4 bases and J by 0 bases. The CDR3, as DNA: TGTGCCAGCAGCTCGGGACAGGGAGCCTCCTACGAGCAGTACTTC. Translated: CASSSGQGASYEQYF.

The gene calls are TRBV9 and TRBJ2-1; D possibly corresponds to TRBD1 (5 bases). The CDR3 length is 16 residues. CDR1 and CDR2 (germline): SGDLS, YYNGEE. Trimming removed 3 bases at V and 7 bases at J, with 20 bases between. CDR3 sequence (DNA): TGTGCCAGCAGCGCGCAGGGAAGGGGAAGTGCAAATGAGCAGTTCTTC. This sequence encodes CASSAQGRGSANEQFF.

This chain joins TRBV15 and TRBJ2-3, with D possibly being TRBD1 (6 bases). CDR1 LNHNV and CDR2 YYDKDF come from the germline V gene (reference sequence). The CDR3 runs 14 residues. Trimming left V 5 bases short and J 0 bases short, with 9 bases between. The CDR3 DNA reads as TGTGCCACCAGCTGGGGGCCGAGCACAGATACGCAGTATTTT. This translates into CATSWGPSTDTQYF.

The V call is TRBV27, the J call TRBJ2-2; 9 bases line up with TRBD1. Germline values: CDR1 MNHEY, CDR2 SMNVEV (reference sequence). V was clipped by 4 bases and J by 5 bases; unmatched bases: 5. CDR3 length: 15 amino acids. The CDR3 DNA is TGTGCCAGCAGTTCCGGACAGGGGACGACCGGGGAGCTGTTTTTT. This gives the protein CASSSGQGTTGELFF.

This chain links TRBV27 with TRBJ2-6; D may be TRBD1 (6 bases). This CDR3 contains 17 residues. Trimming left V 3 bases short and J 0 bases short, with 12 bases between. From germline, CDR1 is MNHEY and CDR2 SMNVEV (reference sequence). The CDR3 protein is CASSLLAGVSGANVLTF. CDR3 DNA sequence: TGTGCCAGCAGTTTGTTAGCAGGGGTCTCTGGGGCCAACGTCCTGACTTTC. The full variable domain, its missing parts supplied by reference TRBV27 and TRBJ2-6, is EAQVTQNPRYLITVTGKKLTVTCSQNMNHEYMSWYRQDPGLGLRQIYYSMNVEVTDKGDVPEGYKVSRKEKRNFPLILESPSPNQTSLYFCASSLLAGVSGANVLTFGAGSRLTVL.

The genes are TRBV6-5 and TRBJ2-5, with D possibly matching TRBD2 (5 bases). The V gene lost 0 bases and the J gene lost 1 base, with 9 bases spanning the gap. Per germline, CDR1 MNHEY and CDR2 SVGAGI. The CDR3 runs to 15 residues. The CDR3 coding sequence is TGTGCCAGCAGTTACTCCTCCCGGGGCCAAGAGACCCAGTACTTC. Residues: CASSYSSRGQETQYF.

This chain joins TRBV7-2 and TRBJ2-1; no clear D. This CDR3 has 11 amino acids. Germline V lookup: CDR1 SGHTA, CDR2 FQGNSA. Deletions cut 3 bases from V and 8 bases from J, with 5 bases between. DNA of the CDR3: TGTGCCAGCAGCTTTGGAGATGAGCAGTTCTTC. Its translation: CASSFGDEQFF.